The clone carrying this TCR beta chain was detected only once. The sample is drawn from a study of blood T cell repertoires in COVID-19. Produced via immunoSEQ multiplex PCR; TCRdb's table is partial and in-frame only. The sample yields about 150,000 clones, approximately 90% seen once. The sequence was collected from a human donor in a cohort sampled during active COVID-19. The sequenced sample consisted of peripheral blood.

The CDR3, as DNA: TGTGCCAGCAGCTTCGGCCCTTCTAGCGGGTCCGAGCAGTTCTTC. It yields the protein CASSFGPSSGSEQFF. This chain uses TRBV11-3 with TRBJ2-1; 8 bases match TRBD2. This CDR3 comprises 15 residues. The V gene's germline CDR1 is SGHNT and CDR2 YENEEA. V was clipped by 3 bases and J by 10 bases; unmatched bases: 11. Looking up the rest from reference TRBV11-3 and TRBJ2-1 gives the full variable domain: EAGVVQSPRYKIIEKKQPVAFWCNPISGHNTLYWYLQNLGQGPELLIRYENEEAVDDSQLPKDRFSAERLKGVDSTLKIQPAELGDSAVYLCASSFGPSSGSEQFFGPGTRLTVL.